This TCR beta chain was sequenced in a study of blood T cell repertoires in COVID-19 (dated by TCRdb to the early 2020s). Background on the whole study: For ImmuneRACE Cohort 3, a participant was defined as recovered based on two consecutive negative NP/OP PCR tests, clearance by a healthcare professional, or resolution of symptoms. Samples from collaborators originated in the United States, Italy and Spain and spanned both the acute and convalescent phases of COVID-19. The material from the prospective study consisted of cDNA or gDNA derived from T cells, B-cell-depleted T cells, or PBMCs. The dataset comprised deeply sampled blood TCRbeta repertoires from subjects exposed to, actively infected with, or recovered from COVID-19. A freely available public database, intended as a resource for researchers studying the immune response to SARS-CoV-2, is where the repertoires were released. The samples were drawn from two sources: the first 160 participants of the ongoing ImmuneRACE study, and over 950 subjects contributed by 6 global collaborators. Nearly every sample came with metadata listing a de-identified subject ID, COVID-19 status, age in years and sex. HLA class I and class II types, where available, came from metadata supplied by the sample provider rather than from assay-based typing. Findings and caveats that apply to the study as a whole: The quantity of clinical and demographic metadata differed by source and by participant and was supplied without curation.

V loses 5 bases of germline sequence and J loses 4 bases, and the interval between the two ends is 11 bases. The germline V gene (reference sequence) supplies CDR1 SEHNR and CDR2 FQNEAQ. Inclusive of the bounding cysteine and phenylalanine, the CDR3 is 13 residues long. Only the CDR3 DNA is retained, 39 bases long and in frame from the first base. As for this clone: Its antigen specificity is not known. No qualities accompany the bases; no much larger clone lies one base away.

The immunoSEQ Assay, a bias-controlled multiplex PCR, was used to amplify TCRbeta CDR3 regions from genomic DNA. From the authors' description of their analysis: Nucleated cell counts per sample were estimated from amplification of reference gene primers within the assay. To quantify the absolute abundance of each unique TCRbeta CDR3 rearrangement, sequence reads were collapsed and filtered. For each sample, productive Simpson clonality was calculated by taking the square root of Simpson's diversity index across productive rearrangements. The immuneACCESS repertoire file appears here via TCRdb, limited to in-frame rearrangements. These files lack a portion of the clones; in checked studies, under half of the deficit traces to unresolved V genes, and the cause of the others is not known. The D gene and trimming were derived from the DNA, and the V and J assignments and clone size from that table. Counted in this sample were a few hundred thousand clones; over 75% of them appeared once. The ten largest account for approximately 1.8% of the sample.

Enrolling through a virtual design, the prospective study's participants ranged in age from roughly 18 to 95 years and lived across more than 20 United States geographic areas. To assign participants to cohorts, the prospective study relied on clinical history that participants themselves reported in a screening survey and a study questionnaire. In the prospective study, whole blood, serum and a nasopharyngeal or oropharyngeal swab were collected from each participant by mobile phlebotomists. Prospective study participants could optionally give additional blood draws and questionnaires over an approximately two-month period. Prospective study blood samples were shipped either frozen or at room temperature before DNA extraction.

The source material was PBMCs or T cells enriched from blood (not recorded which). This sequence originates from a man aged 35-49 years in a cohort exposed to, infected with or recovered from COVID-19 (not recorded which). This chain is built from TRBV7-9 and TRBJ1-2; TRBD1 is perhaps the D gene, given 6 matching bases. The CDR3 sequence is CASSLTGIYGYTF. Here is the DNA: TGTGCCAGCAGCCTTACAGGGATCTATGGCTACACCTTC.